Given below is one T cell receptor beta chain in context. These data are taken from a study of cytomegalovirus exposure and HLA in healthy donors. PCR amplification relied on 60 Vbeta primers (plus 13 Jbeta primers). Data came from immunoSEQ multiplex PCR; TCRdb stores just in-frame clones and leaves some out. Found here are about 150,000 clones, approximately 80% of them singletons; the top ten hold about 3.4%. The CDR3 runs to 12 residues. The V gene's germline CDR1 is MNHEY and CDR2 SVGAGI. V was trimmed by 2 bases and J by 8 bases, leaving 9 bases between them. Input material: PBMCs. The rearrangement uses TRBV6-5 and TRBJ1-1, with no clear D. The receptor was isolated from a man aged 40-49 years in good health and CMV-seronegative. The CDR3 DNA reads as TGTGCCAGCAGTTACCAAGGAGGCGAAGCTTTCTTT. Protein sequence: CASSYQGGEAFF.